The sample holds a few counts of the clone carrying this T cell receptor beta chain. The data belong to a study of T cell responses to AZD1222 COVID-19 vaccine. Germline lookup yields CDR1 MGHDK and CDR2 SYGVNS. CDR3 length: 15 amino acids. The V gene lost 4 bases and the J gene lost 0 bases, with 11 bases spanning the gap. Using immunoSEQ multiplex PCR, the repertoire was profiled, and TCRdb retains in-frame clones only, with some absent. The table lists about 140,000 clones, 90% to 95% of them singletons. Sequenced here: peripheral blood, sampled 28 days after the second AZD1222 dose. The clonotype was recovered from an adult who received the AZD1222 COVID-19 vaccine. The V gene is TRBV25-1, the J gene TRBJ2-3; no clear D gene. CDR3 nucleotides: TGTGCCAGCAGTGGGCCGAGCGATAGCACAGATACGCAGTATTTT. This encodes CASSGPSDSTDTQYF.